A selection of T cell receptor beta chains follows, all from one sample in a study of blood T cell repertoires in COVID-19. Profiled with immunoSEQ multiplex PCR; TCRdb holds only in-frame clones, not every one. The sample shows roughly 230,000 clones, about 83% of them seen only once. The specimen sequenced was peripheral blood. The receptors derive from a human donor in a cohort sampled during active COVID-19. The CDR3 runs from the conserved cysteine through the conserved F or W. A D gene is named only where the DNA matches it firmly. Part of the rows lack a size; the others show once, few, many or a class for expanded clones.

clone_size j_call d_call v_call cdr3_aa
. TRBJ2-5 . TRBV5-1 CASSFSGGETQYF
once TRBJ2-7 TRBD1 TRBV5-1 CASSPGDRSGNEQYF
. TRBJ1-3 . TRBV7-6 CASSSTQGSAGNTIYF
once TRBJ2-7 . TRBV11-1 CASSFLLGQPYEQYF
. TRBJ1-1 TRBD1 TRBV24-1 CATRGTAGTEAFF
. TRBJ2-6 TRBD1 TRBV5-1 CASSLQGALTGANVLTF
. TRBJ1-1 TRBD1 TRBV7-8 CASSSTGVDTEAFF
. TRBJ2-4 . TRBV30 CAWSVSGWGSGDIQYF
once TRBJ1-2 . TRBV14 CASSQRVGPYGYTF
once TRBJ2-4 . TRBV5-1 CASSLVSGVAKNIQYF
. TRBJ2-7 . TRBV7-2 CASSLPDRHSYEQYF
. TRBJ2-6 TRBD1 TRBV28 CASYDRARSGANVLTF
. TRBJ1-4 . TRBV9 CASSVEQSNEKLFF
. TRBJ2-1 . TRBV30 CAWSPSGLLKKYNEQFF
. TRBJ2-7 . TRBV11-3 CASSPGSGYEQYF
. TRBJ2-5 . TRBV18 CASSKGAGETQYF
. TRBJ1-2 TRBD1 TRBV12-3/TRBV12-4 CASSKTGGDGYTF
. TRBJ1-1 . TRBV7-9 CASSLIQGERTEAFF
. TRBJ2-7 . TRBV7-9 CAIRGGNFYEQYF
. TRBJ2-1 TRBD1 TRBV5-1 CASSLGDRSYNEQFF
. TRBJ1-6 TRBD1 TRBV6-1 CASSATGAGNNSPLHF
. TRBJ1-3 . TRBV5-1 CASSLSTGPGNTIYF
. TRBJ2-2 . TRBV2 CASSESRNAGELFF
. TRBJ2-5 TRBD1 TRBV7-2 CASSSGQGVIETQYF
. TRBJ2-7 TRBD2 TRBV4-1 CASSHPGLAGIYEQYF
. TRBJ1-5 . TRBV27 CASSFYPGVNQPQHF
. TRBJ2-7 . TRBV9 CASSVGARTALYEQYF
. TRBJ2-2 TRBD2 TRBV5-4 CASSLGTSGGWRELFF
. TRBJ1-5 . TRBV27 CASSSGIYQPQHF
once TRBJ2-5 TRBD2 TRBV15 CATSRDDTGLAGQETQYF
. TRBJ2-7 . TRBV27 CASSFRRENYEQYF
. TRBJ2-4 . TRBV3-1/TRBV3-2 CASSQTILAANIQYF
. TRBJ2-1 TRBD2 TRBV2 CASMPGLAGEEQFF
. TRBJ2-7 TRBD1 TRBV11-2 CASSPGTGGVYEQYF
. TRBJ2-5 TRBD1 TRBV19 CASSIDHGQEETQYF
. TRBJ2-1 . TRBV6-5 CASNIRAGSYNEQFF
. TRBJ2-2 . TRBV11-3 CASSLGLADSVIGELFF
. TRBJ2-7 TRBD1 TRBV18 CASSPRQGNSYEQYF
few TRBJ2-7 TRBD1 TRBV19 CASTATGYSYEQYF
. TRBJ1-3 . TRBV7-9 CASTTRLGAPGNTIYF
. TRBJ1-5 TRBD1 TRBV7-8 CASSPQGQSNQPQHF
. TRBJ2-7 TRBD1 TRBV2 CASSEKGQGTYEQYF
once TRBJ1-2 TRBD1 TRBV7-9 CASSWRDRVENGYTF
few TRBJ2-7 . TRBV7-2 CASTNYDRNPEQYF
once TRBJ2-1 . TRBV5-1 CASSFTSRWEAGNEQFF
. TRBJ1-1 . TRBV11-2 CASSLEQPGTEAFF